The present T cell receptor (beta chain) was sequenced within a study of tumor T cells in aggressive B-cell lymphoma. TCRdb's table, derived via immunoSEQ multiplex PCR, lists solely in-frame clones and lacks some. In the table there are around 6,400 clones, over 75% of which are singletons. CDR3 length: 15 residues. V lost 5 bases and J lost 11; bases outside the gene matches: 14. Germline CDR1 and CDR2: SGHVS and FQNEAQ. The sequence derives from an adult with diffuse large B cell lymphoma. Some clones in this sample may be carry-over from other donors' samples. Sequenced sample: tumor tissue. This chain links TRBV7-8 with TRBJ1-5; 8 nucleotides match TRBD1. The CDR3 nucleotides are TGTGCCAGCAGCGTGGACAGGGTCCTACGCACGGCCCAGCATTTT. Its protein is CASSVDRVLRTAQHF.